These 11 T cell receptor beta chains share one sample of origin, sequenced in a study of T cell responses to AZD1222 COVID-19 vaccine. This table comes from immunoSEQ multiplex PCR, and its TCRdb copy is limited to in-frame clones, with some not included. The repertoire includes 170,000 or so clones, about nine tenths of them detected once, and about 1.4% sits in the top ten. Material: peripheral blood, obtained on day 0 of AZD1222 vaccination. Receptor source: an adult in good health.

The CDR3 loop reads CASSLASGPYNEQFF. Here the CDR3 DNA reads TGTGCCAGCAGCTTAGCTAGCGGACCCTACAATGAGCAGTTCTTC. The chain recombines TRBV7-9 with TRBJ2-1, with a possible D match to TRBD2 (6 bases). Germline CDR1 and CDR2: SEHNR and FQNEAQ (reference sequence). The CDR3 is 15 residues long. Between the trimmed V and J ends, which lost 0 bases and 2 bases, there was a span of 8 bases. Looking up the rest from reference TRBV7-9 and TRBJ2-1 gives the full variable domain: DTGVSQNPRHKITKRGQNVTFRCDPISEHNRLYWYRQTLGQGPEFLTYFQNEAQLEKSRLLSDRFSAERPKGSFSTLEIQRTEQGDSAMYLCASSLASGPYNEQFFGPGTRLTVL.

The chain has TRBV28 and TRBJ1-5; tentative D call: TRBD1 (5 bases). Trimming stripped 2 bases from V and 0 bases from J, with 23 bases between. Germline-derived CDR1 and CDR2 are MDHEN and SYDVKM. The CDR3 is made up of 20 amino acids. The CDR3 spells CASSLRLPQRTGRSNQPQHF. In DNA form, the CDR3 reads TGTGCCAGCAGTTTACGCCTACCCCAAAGAACAGGTCGTAGCAATCAGCCCCAGCATTTT.

This chain links TRBV28 with TRBJ1-3, with D unclear. The CDR3 length is 12 residues. The V gene's germline CDR1 is MDHEN and CDR2 SYDVKM. Between the trimmed V and J ends, which lost 5 bases and 4 bases, there was a span of 6 bases. This CDR3 reads CASSAMGNTIYF. The CDR3 DNA reads TGTGCCAGCAGTGCAATGGGAAACACCATATATTTT.

This clone has a single count. The chain combines TRBV18 with TRBJ1-5; no firm D call. The germline V gene encodes CDR1 KGHSH and CDR2 LQKENI. Between the trimmed V and J ends, which lost 3 bases and 0 bases, there was a span of 12 bases. This CDR3 spans 16 amino acids. The CDR3 here is CASSPSLANSNQPQHF. Here the CDR3 DNA reads TGTGCCAGCTCACCTAGCCTAGCAAATAGCAATCAGCCCCAGCATTTT. The whole variable domain, remainder taken from reference TRBV18 and TRBJ1-5, is NAGVMQNPRHLVRRRGQEARLRCSPMKGHSHVYWYRQLPEEGLKFMVYLQKENIIDESGMPKERFSAEFPKEGPSILRIQQVVRGDSAAYFCASSPSLANSNQPQHFGDGTRLSIL.

This chain joins TRBV30 and TRBJ1-2; TRBD1 is a possible D gene (6 bases). Per the germline V gene, CDR1 is GTSNPN and CDR2 is SVGIG (reference sequence). The CDR3 consists of 14 residues. Trimming removed 3 bases from V and 3 bases from J, with 14 bases in between. The CDR3 nucleotides read TGTGCCTGGAGCGGGGGCCTTGGTGACTATGGCTACACCTTC. Translated: CAWSGGLGDYGYTF.

The chain combines TRBV7-2 with TRBJ2-7; D unresolved. This CDR3 has 14 residues. Trimming took 5 bases from V and 3 from J, leaving 14 bases between them. Germline CDR1 and CDR2: SGHTA and FQGNSA. This CDR3 is CASSTGYGIYEQYF. DNA of the CDR3: TGTGCCAGCAGCACTGGATACGGAATCTACGAGCAGTACTTC.

V gene TRBV10-1 combines with J gene TRBJ1-2; D might be TRBD1 (6 bases). Trimming removed 0 bases at V and 9 bases at J, with 17 bases between. CDR3 length: 15 residues. From germline, CDR1 is WNHNN and CDR2 SYGVQD (reference sequence). This CDR3 is CASSESKAGERSYTF. The CDR3 DNA sequence: TGCGCCAGCAGTGAGTCGAAAGCAGGGGAAAGAAGCTACACCTTC.

J is TRBJ2-3 and V is TRBV19, with no clear D. The CDR3 is 13 residues long. The V and J ends lost 4 bases and 4 bases respectively, with 9 bases between them. Germline assignment: CDR1 LNHDA and CDR2 SQIVND (reference sequence). CDR3 residues: CASSSLLADTQYF. The CDR3 coding sequence is TGTGCCAGTAGTAGCCTCCTCGCAGATACGCAGTATTTT.

The chain is built from TRBV11-3 and TRBJ2-7, with unresolved D. This CDR3 has 14 residues. Per germline, CDR1 SGHNT and CDR2 YENEEA. Trimming took 5 bases from V and 2 from J, leaving 13 bases between them. The CDR3 here is CASSRLGRTYEQYF. The CDR3 coding sequence is TGTGCCAGCAGCCGATTGGGTAGAACCTACGAGCAGTACTTC.

This chain links TRBV18 with TRBJ1-2; D might be TRBD1 (5 bases). Germline CDR1 is KGHSH and CDR2 is LQKENI. The CDR3 totals 13 residues. The germline V and J ends were trimmed by 2 bases and 2 bases, with 6 bases remaining between them. The DNA for the CDR3 is TGTGCCAGCTCACCAGGGGGAAACTATGGCTACACCTTC. It specifies CASSPGGNYGYTF.

The chain recombines TRBV6-5 with TRBJ1-2, with D uncertain. Trimming left V 11 bases short and J 2 bases short, with 12 bases between. Germline lookup yields CDR1 MNHEY and CDR2 SVGAGI. The CDR3 loop spans 12 amino acids. The CDR3 sequence is CASLGKNYGYTF. CDR3 nucleotides: TGTGCCTCCCTTGGGAAAAACTATGGCTACACCTTC.